This T cell receptor (beta chain) was observed in a study of blood T cell repertoires in COVID-19. Whole-study context: Samples representing acute and convalescent COVID-19 were sourced from the United States, Italy and Spain. PBMCs, B-cell-depleted T cells, or T cells were the source of the cDNA or gDNA that made up the material.

Patients in Seattle were enrolled during active infection, then followed longitudinally. The CDR3 is 12 residues long. The germline V and J ends were trimmed by 4 bases and 3 bases, with 4 bases remaining between them. Germline V gene lookup returns CDR1 SEHNR and CDR2 FQNEAQ (reference sequence). Clones were sequenced by immunoSEQ multiplex PCR, and TCRdb holds only the in-frame ones, with some missing. The sample lists over 150,000 clones, more than 70% occurring once. Sample: peripheral blood. The receptor's source is a man aged 45 to 65 with COVID-19, enrolled during active disease. This sequence joins TRBV7-9 and TRBJ1-5; D remains ambiguous. As DNA, the CDR3 is TGTGCCAGCAGCTCGGTCAATCAGCCCCAGCATTTT. Its protein product is CASSSVNQPQHF.